These 8 T cell receptor beta chains share one sample of origin, sequenced in a study of somatic mutations in cytotoxic T cells in rheumatoid arthritis. Assay: immunoSEQ multiplex PCR; the TCRdb copy retains only in-frame clones and omits some. The data contain about 9,600 clones, around four fifths of them singletons. The sample consisted of CD8+ T cells sorted from blood. The receptors were gathered from an adult with rheumatoid arthritis.

The V gene is TRBV5-6, the J gene TRBJ1-2; TRBD1 aligns across 10 bases. Germline CDR1 reads SGHDT; CDR2 reads YYEEEE. The V segment lost 4 bases and the J segment 6 bases; nucleotides outside the gene matches: 9. This CDR3 has 15 amino acids. The CDR3 loop reads CASSAGTGVGDGYTF. The CDR3 DNA reads TGTGCCAGCAGCGCTGGGACAGGGGTGGGGGATGGCTACACCTTC.

Worth noting for this clone: The same CDR3 is also encoded by other DNA sequences in this sample. This chain uses TRBV4-1 with TRBJ2-1; D uncertain. Trimming removed 0 bases from V and 0 bases from J, with 12 bases in between. The germline V gene has CDR1 MGHRA and CDR2 YSYEKL. The CDR3 spans 17 residues. DNA for the CDR3: TGCGCCAGCAGCCAAGATGGAGTCTTGGCCTCCTACAATGAGCAGTTCTTC. Its protein is CASSQDGVLASYNEQFF.

The chain couples TRBV2 to TRBJ2-1; 9 nucleotides agree with TRBD2. Trimming took 1 base from V and 2 from J; bases not matched to a gene: 3. Looked up from germline, CDR1 is SNHLY and CDR2 is FYNNEI. The CDR3 covers 16 residues. The CDR3: CASSEVGGGAYNEQFF. CDR3 DNA sequence: TGTGCCAGCAGTGAAGTCGGCGGGGGGGCCTACAATGAGCAGTTCTTC. Full variable domain (outside the CDR3, taken from reference TRBV2 and TRBJ2-1): EPEVTQTPSHQVTQMGQEVILRCVPISNHLYFYWYRQILGQKVEFLVSFYNNEISEKSEIFDDQFSVERPDGSNFTLKIRSTKLEDSAMYFCASSEVGGGAYNEQFFGPGTRLTVL.

V gene TRBV27 combines with J gene TRBJ2-2; 11 bases agree with TRBD2. After removal of 6 bases from V and 6 bases from J, the junction contained 6 bases not matched to a gene. CDR3 length equals 15 residues. Germline V CDR1 and CDR2: MNHEY, SMNVEV (reference sequence). In DNA form, the CDR3 reads TGTGCCAGCAGCAGACTAGCGGGAACGGCCGGGGAGCTGTTTTTT. Translation gives CASSRLAGTAGELFF.

This clone appeared once. V is TRBV7-8 and J is TRBJ2-2, with TRBD1 identical over 7 bases. Germline trimming cut 4 bases from V and 4 bases from J; bases unmatched to any gene: 6. The CDR3 loop spans 15 amino acids. The germline V gene has CDR1 SGHVS and CDR2 FQNEAQ. CDR3 sequence reads: CASSYNRGGTGELFF. CDR3 nucleotides: TGTGCCAGCAGCTACAACAGGGGTGGCACCGGGGAGCTGTTTTTT. Full variable domain (rest looked up from reference TRBV7-8 and TRBJ2-2): GAGVSQSPRYKVAKRGQDVALRCDPISGHVSLFWYQQALGQGPEFLTYFQNEAQLDKSGLPSDRFFAERPEGSVSTLKIQRTQQEDSAVYLCASSYNRGGTGELFFGEGSRLTVL.

The chain is built from TRBV4-1 and TRBJ2-3; tentatively, D is TRBD1 (5 bases). V was trimmed by 0 bases and J by 2 bases, leaving 9 bases between them. The length of the CDR3 is 15 residues. Germline CDR1 reads MGHRA; CDR2 reads YSYEKL. CDR3 amino acids: CASSQETGHTDTQYF. CDR3 bases: TGCGCCAGCAGCCAAGAAACAGGTCACACAGATACGCAGTATTTT.

The chain couples TRBV19 to TRBJ1-2; TRBD1 matches at 7 bases. Germline CDR1 LNHDA, CDR2 SQIVND (reference sequence). Germline trimming cut 4 bases from V and 1 base from J; bases unmatched to any gene: 9. This CDR3 has 16 residues. The chain's CDR3 is CASSTLRDSLNYGYTF. CDR3 coding DNA: TGTGCCAGTAGTACCCTCCGGGACAGCCTTAACTATGGCTACACCTTC.

V gene TRBV6-1 combines with J gene TRBJ2-7; D unclear. V dropped 3 bases and J dropped 3 bases, with 6 bases sitting between them. The CDR3 runs 12 residues. Germline assignment: CDR1 MNHNS and CDR2 SASEGT. CDR3 nucleotide sequence: TGTGCCAGCAGTGACCGTCGCTACGAGCAGTACTTC. Its protein product is CASSDRRYEQYF.